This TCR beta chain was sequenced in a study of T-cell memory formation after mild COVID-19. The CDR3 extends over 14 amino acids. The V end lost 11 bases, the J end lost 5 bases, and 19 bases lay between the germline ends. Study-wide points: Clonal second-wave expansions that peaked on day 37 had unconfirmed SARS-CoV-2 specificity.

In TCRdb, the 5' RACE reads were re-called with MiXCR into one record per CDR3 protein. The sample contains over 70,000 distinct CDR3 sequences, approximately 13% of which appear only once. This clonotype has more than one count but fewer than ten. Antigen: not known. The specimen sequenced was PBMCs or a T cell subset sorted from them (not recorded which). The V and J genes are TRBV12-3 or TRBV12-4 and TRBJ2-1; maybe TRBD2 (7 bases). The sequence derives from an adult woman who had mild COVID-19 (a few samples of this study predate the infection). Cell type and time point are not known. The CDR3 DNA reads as TGTGCCTCGGGGGCTAGCGGATACCACAATGAGCAGTTCTTC. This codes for CASGASGYHNEQFF.